This TCR beta chain was captured by sequencing in a study of cytomegalovirus exposure and HLA in healthy donors. Regarding the study as a whole: A later analysis found TCR association rates differed by HLA locus, highest for DRB1 and lowest for HLA-C.

Germline V gives CDR1 MNHEY, CDR2 SVGAGI. V dropped 2 bases and J dropped 1 base, with 8 bases sitting between them. The CDR3 has 14 residues. The PCR employed 60 Vbeta primers together with 13 Jbeta primers. Repertoires were generated with immunoSEQ multiplex PCR, while TCRdb's copy carries only in-frame clones and drops some. The sample records 220,000 or so clones, about 78% being singletons. About this clone itself: Its antigen remains unidentified.

This receptor was obtained from a male donor in good health and CMV-seronegative. Sequenced sample: PBMCs. The chain has TRBV6-5 and TRBJ1-1; D is undetermined. CDR3 in DNA: TGTGCCAGCAGTTACCGTAGATCGAACACTGAAGCTTTCTTT. It specifies CASSYRRSNTEAFF.